These 7 T cell receptor beta chains originate from one sample sequenced in a study of blood T cells in healthy people across ages. Sample-barcoded 5' priming and a J-beta primer mix drove a second PCR of about 6 to 11 cycles. TCRdb reprocessed the 5' RACE reads with MiXCR, giving one entry per CDR3 protein. This sample has about 650,000 distinct CDR3 sequences, with around 32% found just once. Sequencing was performed on blood. Receptor source: an elderly woman in good health.

This clonotype showed up many times. The chain's CDR3 is CSASKWGAGVEQYF. The CDR3, as DNA: TGCAGTGCTAGTAAATGGGGAGCGGGGGTCGAGCAGTACTTC. The chain uses TRBV20-1 and TRBJ2-7; 8 nucleotides align to TRBD2. Germline assignment: CDR1 DFQATT and CDR2 SNEGSKA (reference sequence). Losses at the gene ends were 3 bases for V and 6 bases for J; bases not matched to a gene: 10. The CDR3 is 14 residues long.

This clonotype was seen at least ten times. The rearrangement joins TRBV7-9 to TRBJ1-5; D uncertain. Looked up from germline, CDR1 is SEHNR and CDR2 is FQNEAQ (reference sequence). The CDR3 runs 14 residues. The ends were cut back, 5 bases at V and 5 bases at J, with 13 bases in the middle. The CDR3 DNA sequence: TGTGCCAGCAGCGGCTCGAGGGCCGATCAGCCCCAGCATTTT. It encodes CASSGSRADQPQHF.

As concerns this clonotype: The junction shows a germline mismatch at one end, possibly a read error. The V call is TRBV7-2, the J call TRBJ2-1; perhaps TRBD1 as D (6 bases). There are 15 residues in the CDR3. Germline lookup yields CDR1 SGHTA and CDR2 FQGNSA. The CDR3 nucleotides read TGTGCCAGCAGCTTAGCGGGGGCGCCTATGCATGAGCGGTTCTTC. As protein: CASSLAGAPMHERFF.

The chain uses TRBV24-1 and TRBJ2-3, with D possibly called TRBD1 or TRBD2 (5 bases each). This CDR3 has 16 amino acids. The V gene lost 4 bases and the J gene lost 0 bases, with 13 bases spanning the gap. Germline loops: CDR1 KGHDR, CDR2 SFDVKD. In nucleotides, the CDR3 is TGTGCCACCAGTGACCCAGGCGAGGGGAGCACAGATACGCAGTATTTT. Translating gives CATSDPGEGSTDTQYF.

The V call is TRBV7-9, the J call TRBJ2-7; tentative D call: TRBD1 (5 bases). In germline, CDR1 is SEHNR, CDR2 FQNEAQ (reference sequence). V was pared by 4 bases and J by 4 bases, with 20 bases between. The CDR3 totals 16 residues. CDR3 DNA: TGTGCCAGCAGCTCACGGGTGGGGCCGAAACCATACGAGCAGTACTTC. It is translated as CASSSRVGPKPYEQYF.

This clonotype has at least ten counts. The J gene is TRBJ2-5, the V gene TRBV2; 9 bases line up with TRBD2. The CDR3 consists of 16 residues. Germline trimming cut 3 bases from V and 1 base from J; bases unmatched to any gene: 6. The germline CDR1 and CDR2 sequences are SNHLY and FYNNEI. The CDR3 reads CASSDIATSGQETQYF. The CDR3 coding sequence is TGTGCCAGCAGTGATATCGCGACTAGCGGCCAAGAGACCCAGTACTTC.

This clonotype was observed at least ten times. V gene TRBV5-1 combines with J gene TRBJ1-4; D is undetermined. The V end lost 0 bases, the J end lost 5 bases, and 17 bases lay between the germline ends. The CDR3 contains 17 residues. Per the germline V gene, CDR1 is SGHRS and CDR2 is YFSETQ. CDR3: CASSLDRGGIGNEKLFF. CDR3 DNA sequence: TGCGCCAGCAGCTTGGATCGGGGAGGAATTGGAAATGAAAAACTGTTTTTT.